This T cell receptor (beta chain) was observed in a study of blood T cells in healthy people across ages. General observations from the study: More naive CD4+ cells and higher diversity were found in long-lived than in aged donors.

V trimming: 5 bases; J trimming: 4 bases; junction bases outside the gene matches: 5. The CDR3 sequence is 16 residues long. CDR1 is SGHAT and CDR2 is FQDESV in the germline V gene (reference sequence). Worth noting for this clonotype: What it binds is not known.

Caucasian individuals from Russia who were healthy and aged 6 to 90 acted as donors. Next came a second PCR, run for about 6 to 11 cycles, which used a sample-barcoded 5' primer along with a J-beta primer mix. Researchers report that a template-switch adaptor with 12 random nucleotides tagged each cDNA molecule. Every sample produced at least 2.5 million CDR3-containing paired-end reads. MiXCR was run by TCRdb on the 5' RACE reads, yielding one entry per CDR3 protein. The table shows around 900,000 distinct CDR3 sequences, with roughly half occurring only once. Sequencing was done on a sample of blood. The rearrangement links TRBV11-1 to TRBJ2-3, with TRBD2 matching 14 bases. The clonotype was recovered from a woman aged 60-70 years in good health. The CDR3 loop reads CASSDGTSGSSDTQYF. In DNA, the CDR3 is TGTGCCAGCAGCGACGGGACTAGCGGGAGTTCAGATACGCAGTATTTT.